This is a list of T cell receptor beta chains from one sample in a study of persistence of HIV-infected CD4 T cells. TCRdb's copy holds only in-frame clones and misses some; the assay was immunoSEQ multiplex PCR. The data contain 25,000 to 35,000 clones, roughly four fifths of them singletons. The antigens for these receptors are not known. The specimen comprised CD4+ T cells sorted from PBMCs after approximately 19-hour stimulation, sampled from a patient who received antiretroviral therapy. Every receptor here comes from an adult man with HIV who was CMV-seropositive. Each CDR3 is given with its conserved first and last residue. A D gene is named only where the DNA matches it firmly. Expanded clones get a size class; other rows say once, few or many, or leave the size out.

-,TRBV9,TRBD1,TRBJ1-2,CASSLTGTNYGYTF,TGTGCCAGCAGCTTGACAGGGACTAACTATGGCTACACCTTC
-,TRBV28,-,TRBJ1-5,CASSLYRSSNQPQHF,TGTGCCAGCAGTTTATACCGGAGTAGCAATCAGCCCCAGCATTTT
-,TRBV3-1/TRBV3-2,TRBD2,TRBJ2-2,CASSQPTGTSGTGELFF,TGTGCCAGCAGCCAACCTACCGGGACTAGCGGCACCGGGGAGCTGTTTTTT
-,TRBV5-1,TRBD1,TRBJ1-2,CASRPPGQLNYGYTF,TGCGCCAGCAGACCTCCGGGACAGCTTAACTATGGCTACACCTTC
-,TRBV7-2,TRBD2,TRBJ2-7,CASSLRFGSGGEVTYEQYF,TGTGCCAGCAGCTTACGATTTGGTAGCGGGGGGGAGGTTACCTACGAGCAGTACTTC
-,TRBV6-1,-,TRBJ1-6,CASSEVGGFYNSPLHF,TGTGCCAGCAGTGAAGTTGGGGGGTTCTATAATTCACCCCTCCACTTT
-,TRBV7-2,TRBD2,TRBJ2-7,CASSSLPGTSAYEQYF,TGTGCCAGCAGCTCTTTACCCGGGACTAGTGCTTACGAGCAGTACTTC
-,TRBV5-1,-,TRBJ2-5,CASSLTVLETQYF,TGCGCCAGCAGCTTGACGGTACTAGAGACCCAGTACTTC
-,TRBV9,TRBD1,TRBJ1-1,CASSGQGAQRTEAFF,TGTGCCAGCAGCGGACAGGGGGCGCAGCGTACTGAAGCTTTCTTT
-,TRBV19,-,TRBJ1-2,CASSTNYGYTF,TGTGCCAGTAGTACTAACTATGGCTACACCTTC
-,TRBV2,TRBD1,TRBJ2-2,CASSWQGESGELFF,TGTGCCAGCAGTTGGCAGGGGGAGTCCGGGGAGCTGTTTTTT
-,TRBV6-5,-,TRBJ2-7,CASSYSPRAGEGEQYF,TGTGCCAGCAGTTACTCCCCTCGGGCAGGGGAGGGGGAGCAGTACTTC
-,TRBV4-2,TRBD1,TRBJ1-3,CASSQDPTGPIFTGNTIYF,TGTGCCAGCAGCCAAGACCCGACAGGGCCCATTTTTACTGGAAACACCATATATTTT
-,TRBV6-2/TRBV6-3,-,TRBJ1-2,CASSSDRWNYGYTF,TGTGCCAGCAGTTCTGACAGGTGGAACTATGGCTACACCTTC
-,TRBV29-1,-,TRBJ2-7,CSVDWELGEQYF,TGCAGCGTTGATTGGGAATTGGGGGAGCAGTACTTC
once,TRBV11-3,TRBD2,TRBJ2-1,CASSLEGRGDRVIEQFF,TGTGCCAGCAGCTTAGAAGGCCGGGGGGACCGTGTTATTGAGCAGTTCTTC
-,TRBV7-2,-,TRBJ1-3,CASSRDNSGNTIYF,TGTGCCAGCAGCCGGGACAACTCTGGAAACACCATATATTTT
-,TRBV7-6,-,TRBJ1-4,CASSLVLNEKLFF,TGTGCCAGCAGCTTAGTCTTAAATGAAAAACTGTTTTTT
-,TRBV2,-,TRBJ2-1,CASSDRGFYNEQFF,TGTGCCAGCAGTGACAGGGGCTTCTACAATGAGCAGTTCTTC
-,TRBV19,-,TRBJ1-2,CASSRGQLYGYTF,TGTGCCAGTAGTCGCGGACAGCTCTATGGCTACACCTTC
-,TRBV29-1,-,TRBJ1-1,CSVERFKNTEAFF,TGCAGCGTTGAACGGTTCAAGAACACTGAAGCTTTCTTT
-,TRBV19,-,TRBJ1-5,CASSKGGLYSNQPQHF,TGTGCCAGTAGTAAGGGGGGCCTTTATAGCAATCAGCCCCAGCATTTT
-,TRBV30,-,TRBJ1-4,CAWGNEKLFF,TGTGCCTGGGGTAATGAAAAACTGTTTTTT
once,TRBV9,-,TRBJ2-3,CASSVASYTDTQYF,TGTGCCAGCAGCGTAGCCAGCTACACAGATACGCAGTATTTT
few,TRBV29-1,-,TRBJ1-4,CSVSQTLNEKLFF,TGCAGCGTCTCCCAGACTCTTAATGAAAAACTGTTTTTT
-,TRBV4-2,TRBD2,TRBJ2-1,CASSPLGTSGGTYEQFF,TGTGCCAGCAGCCCTTTGGGGACTAGCGGGGGGACGTATGAGCAGTTCTTC
-,TRBV27,-,TRBJ2-5,CASSWRGYQETQYF,TGTGCCAGCAGTTGGAGGGGGTACCAAGAGACCCAGTACTTC
-,TRBV29-1,TRBD2,TRBJ2-3,CSVDRRGSTDTQYF,TGCAGCGTTGATCGGCGGGGGAGCACAGATACGCAGTATTTT
-,TRBV6-6,-,TRBJ2-7,CASTQPGVSYEQYF,TGTGCCAGCACCCAACCCGGGGTTTCCTACGAGCAGTACTTC
-,TRBV7-2,-,TRBJ1-3,CASSLEIHPSTSNGNTIYF,TGTGCCAGCAGCTTAGAGATCCATCCCAGTACCTCCAACGGAAACACCATATATTTT
few,TRBV18,TRBD1,TRBJ2-3,CASRQGPDTQYF,TGTGCCAGCCGACAGGGGCCAGATACGCAGTATTTT
-,TRBV7-2,TRBD1,TRBJ1-5,CASSLVAGGSNQPQHF,TGTGCCAGCAGCTTAGTGGCAGGGGGGAGCAATCAGCCCCAGCATTTT
once,TRBV2,TRBD1,TRBJ1-6,CASSDLQGLNSPLHF,TGTGCCAGCAGTGACCTACAGGGGTTAAATTCACCCCTCCACTTT
-,TRBV10-2,-,TRBJ1-3,CASSEAVSSGNTIYF,TGCGCCAGCAGTGAGGCAGTTAGCTCTGGAAACACCATATATTTT
-,TRBV4-1,TRBD1,TRBJ2-7,CASSDPRTGGNEQYF,TGCGCCAGCAGCGACCCCCGGACAGGGGGGAACGAGCAGTACTTC
-,TRBV10-3,-,TRBJ2-1,CAISDISFYNEQFF,TGTGCCATCAGTGACATCTCGTTCTACAATGAGCAGTTCTTC
-,TRBV24-1,-,TRBJ2-1,CATSSPGGFNEQFF,TGTGCCACCAGTAGTCCCGGGGGTTTCAATGAGCAGTTCTTC
-,TRBV6-2/TRBV6-3,-,TRBJ1-1,CASSYLGMNTEAFF,TGTGCCAGCAGTTACCTGGGCATGAACACTGAAGCTTTCTTT
-,TRBV13,-,TRBJ1-1,CASSLIFSWGTEAFF,TGTGCCAGCAGCTTAATTTTCTCCTGGGGCACTGAAGCTTTCTTT
-,TRBV19,TRBD1,TRBJ1-1,CASSIQSAGGSNTEAFF,TGTGCCAGTAGTATTCAGTCGGCAGGGGGGTCGAACACTGAAGCTTTCTTT
-,TRBV5-4,TRBD1,TRBJ1-1,CASSLGTGGTEAFF,TGTGCCAGCAGCTTGGGGACAGGGGGCACTGAAGCTTTCTTT
-,TRBV7-2,TRBD1,TRBJ1-5,CASSSRQGLNQPQHF,TGTGCCAGCAGCTCTCGACAGGGACTTAATCAGCCCCAGCATTTT
-,TRBV25-1,-,TRBJ2-7,CASRLGNYEQYF,TGTGCCAGTCGGTTAGGGAACTACGAGCAGTACTTC
-,TRBV15,TRBD1,TRBJ2-4,CATSRDGTGVRNIQYF,TGTGCCACCAGCAGAGATGGGACAGGTGTTCGAAACATTCAGTACTTC
-,TRBV3-1/TRBV3-2,-,TRBJ2-7,CASSQGADTFYEQYF,TGTGCCAGCAGCCAAGGGGCGGACACCTTCTACGAGCAGTACTTC
few,TRBV9,-,TRBJ2-1,CASSVQPSAHNEQFF,TGTGCCAGCAGCGTACAGCCTTCGGCCCACAATGAGCAGTTCTTC